Here is one TCR beta chain with its context. The antigen remains undetermined. This sample stems from a study of a mutant IDH1 vaccine in newly diagnosed glioma. Whole-study context: Prior therapy was radiotherapy, temozolomide, or both; most received both. Study-wide results and limits: Vaccine-induced immune responses were detected in over 90% of patients.

Measured with immunoSEQ multiplex PCR; TCRdb has only the in-frame clones, and not every one. Among over 55,000 clones, 82% were seen once, and the ten largest hold roughly 3.2%. The ends lost 4 bases at V and 5 bases at J; junction bases unmatched: 9. Germline V gene data show CDR1 as SGHRS and CDR2 as YFSETQ. This CDR3 region has 16 residues. The time point: week 5, during vaccination. What each vaccine dose contained was 300 ug of mutant IDH1 20-mer peptide, accompanied by topical imiquimod. Donors' newly diagnosed IDH1-mutant WHO grade 3 or 4 astrocytomas lacked nuclear ATRX. The rearrangement uses TRBV5-1 and TRBJ2-7; 13 nucleotides agree with TRBD2. This clonotype was sampled from a woman younger than 35 with glioma. Some clones in this sample may be carry-over from other donors' samples. The specimen comprised PBMCs, sampled from a glioma patient whose treatment included an IDH1 peptide vaccine. The CDR3 region is CASSHGGLAGDHEQYF. As DNA, the CDR3 is TGCGCCAGCAGCCACGGAGGACTAGCGGGAGATCACGAGCAGTACTTC.